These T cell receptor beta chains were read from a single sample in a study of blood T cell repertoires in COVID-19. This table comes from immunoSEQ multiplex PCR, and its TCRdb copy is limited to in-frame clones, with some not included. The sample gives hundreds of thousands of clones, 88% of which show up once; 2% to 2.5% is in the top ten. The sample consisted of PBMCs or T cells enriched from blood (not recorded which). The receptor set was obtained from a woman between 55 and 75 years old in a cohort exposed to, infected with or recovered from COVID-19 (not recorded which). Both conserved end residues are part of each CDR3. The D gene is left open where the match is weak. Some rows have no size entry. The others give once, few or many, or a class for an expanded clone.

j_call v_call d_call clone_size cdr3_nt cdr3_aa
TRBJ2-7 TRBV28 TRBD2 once TGTGCCAGCAGCCCTAACCCCATCCTAGCGGGAGGAGGTTACGAGCAGTACTTC CASSPNPILAGGGYEQYF
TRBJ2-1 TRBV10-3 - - TGTGCCATCAGTGGAACCCTAGGGAGTGGCAATGAGCAGTTCTTC CAISGTLGSGNEQFF
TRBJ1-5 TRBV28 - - TGTGCCAGCAGCTTCCTCAAGTCCGACACCTTTAATCAGCCCCAGCATTTT CASSFLKSDTFNQPQHF
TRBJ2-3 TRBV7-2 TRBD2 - TGTGCCAGCAGCTTAGGAGGGGCGGGAGGGCCAGATACGCAGTATTTT CASSLGGAGGPDTQYF
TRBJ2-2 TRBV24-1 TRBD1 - TGTGCCACCAGTCTACAGGGGACGAACACCGGGGAGCTGTTTTTT CATSLQGTNTGELFF
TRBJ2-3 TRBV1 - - TGCACCAGCAGCCCGGGACTAGCGGGAGGGGGGGGCACAGATACGCAGTATTTT CTSSPGLAGGGGTDTQYF
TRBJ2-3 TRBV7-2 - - TGTGCCAGCAGCTTTCTCACAGATACGCAGTATTTT CASSFLTDTQYF
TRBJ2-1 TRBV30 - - TGTGCCTGGAGTGTAGTAGACTCCAGATGGCAGTTCTTC CAWSVVDSRWQFF
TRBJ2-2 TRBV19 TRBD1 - TGTGCCAGTACGAGGACAGGGAACACCGGGGAGCTGTTTTTT CASTRTGNTGELFF
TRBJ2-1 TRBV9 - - TGTGCCAGCGAGGGCGGAAGCTCCTACAATGAGCAGTTCTTC CASEGGSSYNEQFF
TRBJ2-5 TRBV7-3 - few TGTGCCAGCAGCTTAATTGTCGGGGAGACCCAGTACTTC CASSLIVGETQYF
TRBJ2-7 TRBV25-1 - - TGTGCCAGCAGTAAACAGGGATACGAGCAGTACTTC CASSKQGYEQYF
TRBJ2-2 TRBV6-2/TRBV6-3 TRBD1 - TGTGCCAGCAGTCGCGTCCGGGACAGGTTCCCCGGGGAGCTGTTTTTT CASSRVRDRFPGELFF
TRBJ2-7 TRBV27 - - TGTGCCAGCAGTCCCCTCACGGGACAAATCCACGAGCAGTACTTC CASSPLTGQIHEQYF
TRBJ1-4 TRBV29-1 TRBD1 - TGCAGCGTTGGAGGACAGGGGGTTCGGACTAATGAAAAACTGTTTTTT CSVGGQGVRTNEKLFF
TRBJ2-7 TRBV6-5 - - TGTGCCAGCAGGGATCAGGGGCAGGTCTACTACGAGCAGTACTTC CASRDQGQVYYEQYF
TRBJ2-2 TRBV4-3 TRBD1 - TGCGCCAGCAGCCAAGATAGGGGGCGCACCGGGGAGCTGTTTTTT CASSQDRGRTGELFF
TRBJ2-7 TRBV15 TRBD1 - TGTGCCACCAGCAGAGAAGGAACAGGGGGCTACGAGCAGTACTTC CATSREGTGGYEQYF
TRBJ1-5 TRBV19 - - TGTGCCAGTAGTATCAGGGATAGCAATCAGCCCCAGCATTTT CASSIRDSNQPQHF
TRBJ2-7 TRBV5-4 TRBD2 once TGTGCCAGCAAAAGCGGGAGCTCCTACGAGCAGTACTTC CASKSGSSYEQYF
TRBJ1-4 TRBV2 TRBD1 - TGTGCCAGCAGTGTCCAAGCAGGGGGCTTAGCTAATGAAAAACTGTTTTTT CASSVQAGGLANEKLFF
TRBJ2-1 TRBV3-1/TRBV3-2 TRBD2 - TGTGCCAGCAGGGGTAGCGGGGGCTCCTACAATGAGCAGTTCTTC CASRGSGGSYNEQFF
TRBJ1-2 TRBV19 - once TGTGCCAGTAGTCCCCCCCGGGGGGGCCCGTATGGCTACACCTTC CASSPPRGGPYGYTF
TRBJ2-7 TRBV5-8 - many TGTGCCAGCAGCTTCGTCAGTACCTACGAGCAGTACTTC CASSFVSTYEQYF
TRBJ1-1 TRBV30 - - TGTGCCTGGAGTGTACGGGGGGGTGTAAATGTAACTGAAGCTTTCTTT CAWSVRGGVNVTEAFF
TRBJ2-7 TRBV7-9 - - TGTGCCAGCAGCTTAGATGGGGGCCCGGGCGAGCAGTACTTC CASSLDGGPGEQYF
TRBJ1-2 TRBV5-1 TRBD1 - TGCGCCAGCAGCTTGGGGACCCTACAGGGGTTAGGCTACACCTTC CASSLGTLQGLGYTF
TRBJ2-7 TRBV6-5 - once TGTGCCAGCAGTTACTCGATGGGCAGGGACGAGCAGTACTTC CASSYSMGRDEQYF
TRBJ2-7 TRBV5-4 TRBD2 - TGTGCCAGCAGCTTACTAGCGGGGAGCGTGGGCGAGCAGTACTTC CASSLLAGSVGEQYF
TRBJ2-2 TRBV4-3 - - TGCGCCAGCAGCCTTCGGTGGATCGGGGGCGGGGAGCTGTTTTTT CASSLRWIGGGELFF
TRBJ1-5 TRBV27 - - TGTGCCAGCAGTTTAACAGGGAATCAGCCCCAGCATTTT CASSLTGNQPQHF
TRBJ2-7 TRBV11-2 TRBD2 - TGTGCCAGCAGCCAGGGGACTAGCTCCTACGAGCAGTACTTC CASSQGTSSYEQYF
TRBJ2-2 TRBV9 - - TGTGCCAGCAGCCCCCGAATACACACCTTGACCGGGGAGCTGTTTTTT CASSPRIHTLTGELFF
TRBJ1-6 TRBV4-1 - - TGCGCCAGCAGCCAAGAACGGTTTTCACCCCTCCACTTT CASSQERFSPLHF
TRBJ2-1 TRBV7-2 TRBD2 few TGTGCCAGCAACCCCCGGGGAGGGCGAAGCTCCTACAATGAGCAGTTCTTC CASNPRGGRSSYNEQFF
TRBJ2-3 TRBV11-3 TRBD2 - TGTGCCAGCAGCTTAGCTGCGGGGGGGAGCACAGATACGCAGTATTTT CASSLAAGGSTDTQYF
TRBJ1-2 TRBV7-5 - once TGTGCCAGAAGCCCGCAAGTAACCATTACCGGGACAGATAACTACACCTTC CARSPQVTITGTDNYTF
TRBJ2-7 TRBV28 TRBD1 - TGTGCCAGCAGTTCCACAGGGGAAGAAACCTACGAGCAGTACTTC CASSSTGEETYEQYF
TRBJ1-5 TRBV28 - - TGTGCCAGCAGTTTACGTTTGACGGAGAATCAGCCCCAGCATTTT CASSLRLTENQPQHF
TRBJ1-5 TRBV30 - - TGTGCCTGGAGTATTGGCAACGACAATCAGCCCCAGCATTTT CAWSIGNDNQPQHF
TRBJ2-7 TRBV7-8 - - TGTGCCAGCAGCTTCTACCGAGATGACTACGAGCAGTACTTC CASSFYRDDYEQYF
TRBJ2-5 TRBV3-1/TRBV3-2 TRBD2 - TGTGCCAGCAGAGTCAGCTCTAGCGGGAGGGAGACCCAGTACTTC CASRVSSSGRETQYF
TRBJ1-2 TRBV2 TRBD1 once TGTGCCAGCCGGACAGGGGGCTTATTAGGCTACACCTTC CASRTGGLLGYTF
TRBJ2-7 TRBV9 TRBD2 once TGTGCCAGCAGCCCTCGGGGAGGGCCAACCTACGAGCAGTACTTC CASSPRGGPTYEQYF
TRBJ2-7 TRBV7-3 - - TGTGCCAGCAGCTTAAAGTCAGGGTTCGAGCAGTACTTC CASSLKSGFEQYF
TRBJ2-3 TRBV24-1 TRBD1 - TGTGCCACCAGTGACCGACAGGGGACCCGCACAGATACGCAGTATTTT CATSDRQGTRTDTQYF
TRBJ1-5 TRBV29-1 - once TGCAGCGCTATAACCAGGGGTGGGAGCAATCAGCCCCAGCATTTT CSAITRGGSNQPQHF
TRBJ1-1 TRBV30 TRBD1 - TGTGCCTGGAGCAATACAGGGGGGTCTGAAGCTTTCTTT CAWSNTGGSEAFF
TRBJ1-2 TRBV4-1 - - TGCGCCAGCAGCCACCACCAGGGGCGGAGCCGAAACTATGGCTACACCTTC CASSHHQGRSRNYGYTF
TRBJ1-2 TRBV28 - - TGTGCCAGCAATCGACTCCCTAAAGGGGGTAACTATGGCTACACCTTC CASNRLPKGGNYGYTF
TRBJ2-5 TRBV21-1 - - TGTGCCAGCAGCAAAGTACCTTCTAGAGTAGCGGGAGAGGGGGAGACCCAGTACTTC CASSKVPSRVAGEGETQYF
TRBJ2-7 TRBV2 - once TGTGCCAGCAGAGGCGGCGGGGCTAGCTACTCCTACGAGCAGTACTTC CASRGGGASYSYEQYF
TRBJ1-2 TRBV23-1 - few TGCGCCAGCAGTCACCTAGCCGGACTTCTGGTTGGATCCAACTATGGCTACACCTTC CASSHLAGLLVGSNYGYTF
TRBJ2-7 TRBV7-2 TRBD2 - TGTGCCAGCAGCCTGGGATGGATAGCGGGTTCCTACGAGCAGTACTTC CASSLGWIAGSYEQYF
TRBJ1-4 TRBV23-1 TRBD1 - TGCGCCAGCAGTCAATCGCTAACCCGACAGGGGGCCGTTACCTTTAATGAAAAACTGTTTTTT CASSQSLTRQGAVTFNEKLFF